A single sample is the source of the 25 T cell receptor beta chains below, sequenced in a study of memory CD4+ T cells and cytomegalovirus serostatus. The table came from immunoSEQ multiplex PCR; TCRdb's copy has only in-frame clones and leaves some out. The table records about 64,000 clones, over 60% of them present only once. The sort gate was single viable CD3+CD4+CD8-CD45RO+ cells for memory CD4+ T cells. The specimen sequenced was memory CD4+ T cells from blood. The receptors were gathered from an adult in good health and CMV-seronegative.

V usage is TRBV23-1 and J usage is TRBJ1-4, with D possibly TRBD1 on 5 matching bases. TRBV23-1 is recorded as an ORF, its role being uncertain. The CDR3 has 17 amino acids. V was cut by 4 bases and J by 2 bases, with 17 bases left in between. CDR3 protein: CASSPCGGFGTNEKLFF. Written as DNA, the CDR3 is TGCGCCAGCAGTCCCTGTGGGGGGTTTGGGACTAATGAAAAACTGTTTTTT.

This clone was seen a single time. The DNA for the CDR3 is TGTGCCAGCAGCTTAACCCCGGACTATGGCTACACCTTC. Amino acid sequence: CASSLTPDYGYTF. The gene calls are TRBV7-3 and TRBJ1-2; D unresolved. The CDR3 totals 13 residues. Germline V gives CDR1 SGHTA, CDR2 FQGTGA. Trimming took 0 bases from V and 3 from J, leaving 5 bases between them.

This clone was counted a few times. The chain recombines TRBV6-1 with TRBJ2-2, with 14 nucleotides matching TRBD2. The germline V gene encodes CDR1 MNHNS and CDR2 SASEGT. V dropped 6 bases and J dropped 8; count of bases not matched to a gene: 5. The CDR3 has 15 residues. CDR3 nucleotides: TGTGCCAGCAGGGGGACTAGCGGGGGTATAGGGGAGCTGTTTTTT. It translates to CASRGTSGGIGELFF.

The chain recombines TRBV7-9 with TRBJ1-1; D remains ambiguous. Germline CDR1 is SEHNR and CDR2 is FQNEAQ (reference sequence). Trimming took 6 bases from V and 0 from J, leaving 2 bases between them. The CDR3 has 11 residues. This CDR3 reads CASRMNTEAFF. The CDR3 DNA is TGTGCCAGCAGGATGAACACTGAAGCTTTCTTT.

Only a few counts were recorded for this clone. The CDR3 is CASSQSHRGYEQYF. The CDR3 nucleotides are TGTGCCAGCAGCCAATCCCATAGGGGTTACGAGCAGTACTTC. This sequence joins TRBV27 and TRBJ2-7; tentatively, D is TRBD1 (5 bases). V was clipped by 6 bases and J by 4 bases, with 16 bases between them. The CDR3 contains 14 residues. Germline V gene sequence: CDR1 MNHEY, CDR2 SMNVEV (reference sequence).

This chain joins TRBV9 and TRBJ2-7; D perhaps matches TRBD2 (7 bases). V lost 0 bases, J lost 2 bases, and 18 bases lay in between. The CDR3 has 17 amino acids. The germline CDR1 and CDR2 sequences are SGDLS and YYNGEE. The CDR3 DNA follows: TGTGCCAGCAGCGTAGGTCCCGTGGGGGGGGCCGCCTACGAGCAGTACTTC. This encodes CASSVGPVGGAAYEQYF.

V gene TRBV6-5 combines with J gene TRBJ2-5, with 8 bases that match TRBD1. The CDR3 sequence is 15 residues long. Germline CDR1 and CDR2: MNHEY and SVGAGI. The J segment lost 3 bases and the V segment lost 5 bases, leaving 8 bases of the junction unmatched. CDR3: CASSGLQGEEETQYF. The CDR3 nucleotides read TGTGCCAGCAGTGGATTACAGGGGGAGGAAGAGACCCAGTACTTC.

This clone appeared a single time. DNA for the CDR3: TGTGCCAGCAGCGTAGGTCTAGCGGAACATACCGGGGAGCTGTTTTTT. Translating it yields CASSVGLAEHTGELFF. The genes are TRBV9 and TRBJ2-2; 7 bases fit TRBD2. Germline assignment: CDR1 SGDLS and CDR2 YYNGEE. This CDR3 contains 16 residues. J lost 5 bases, V lost 0 bases, and 7 bases had no gene match.

The chain uses TRBV7-8 and TRBJ1-1; tentatively, D is TRBD1 (6 bases). The CDR3 runs to 14 residues. Trimming cost V 5 bases and J 1 base, with 11 bases left between them. Germline CDR1 SGHVS, CDR2 FQNEAQ. CDR3: CASSEQGGNTEAFF. CDR3 in DNA: TGTGCCAGCAGCGAACAGGGTGGGAACACTGAAGCTTTCTTT.

A remark on this clone: Its ends do not fully match the called genes, so a read error is possible. The chain has TRBV7-7 and TRBJ2-7; the D gene could be TRBD1 or TRBD2 (5 bases each). Per germline, CDR1 SSHAT and CDR2 FNYEAQ (reference sequence). This CDR3 is 15 amino acids long. The CDR3 bases are TGTGCTAGCAGCTTATTCCCGGGACCCACCTACGAGCAGTACTTC. This sequence encodes CASSLFPGPTYEQYF.

The chain recombines TRBV7-2 with TRBJ1-1; no clear D gene. The CDR3 runs 14 residues. Trimming took off 4 bases at V and 0 bases at J, with 9 bases between the two ends. CDR1 is SGHTA, CDR2 FQGNSA, per germline. CDR3 bases: TGTGCCAGCAGCTCCCGACGGGTGAACACTGAAGCTTTCTTT. Translation: CASSSRRVNTEAFF.

The gene calls are TRBV4-1 and TRBJ1-5; D is possibly TRBD1 (5 bases). This CDR3 has 14 amino acids. The V gene lost 5 bases and the J gene lost 0 bases, with 8 bases spanning the gap. The germline V gene has CDR1 MGHRA and CDR2 YSYEKL. The DNA of the CDR3 is TGCGCCAGCAGCAAGGGGTATAGCAATCAGCCCCAGCATTTT. This encodes CASSKGYSNQPQHF.

This clone was detected only a few times. The CDR3 is CASSPRTGGLYEQYF. The CDR3 DNA sequence: TGTGCCAGCAGCCCAAGGACGGGGGGCCTCTACGAGCAGTACTTC. V gene TRBV7-8 combines with J gene TRBJ2-7; the D gene is possibly TRBD2 (7 bases). V lost 5 bases and J 3 bases, leaving 17 bases between the germline ends. Germline V gene lookup returns CDR1 SGHVS and CDR2 FQNEAQ. CDR3 length: 15 amino acids.

The rearrangement uses TRBV5-1 and TRBJ2-1, with D perhaps TRBD2 (6 bases). The CDR3 is 17 residues long. Germline V gene data show CDR1 as SGHRS and CDR2 as YFSETQ. The V and J ends lost 1 base and 0 bases respectively, with 14 bases between them. The CDR3 loop reads CASSLLGGASSYNEQFF. The CDR3 DNA sequence: TGCGCCAGCAGCTTGCTTGGCGGGGCAAGCTCCTACAATGAGCAGTTCTTC.

This rearrangement joins TRBV7-2 to TRBJ2-1, with D maybe TRBD2 (6 bases). Trimming cost V 1 base and J 4 bases, with 11 bases left between them. CDR1 is SGHTA and CDR2 is FQGNSA in the germline V gene. The CDR3 is made up of 15 amino acids. CDR3: CASSLDSGIYNEQFF. CDR3 sequence (DNA): TGTGCCAGCAGCTTAGATAGCGGCATATACAATGAGCAGTTCTTC.

The chain uses TRBV4-1 and TRBJ2-3, with TRBD2 identical over 7 bases. V was clipped by 1 base and J by 6 bases; unmatched bases: 7. There are 15 residues in the CDR3. Germline loops: CDR1 MGHRA, CDR2 YSYEKL. The CDR3 loop reads CASSQVGGAVDTQYF. The CDR3 bases are TGCGCCAGCAGCCAAGTGGGAGGGGCGGTGGATACGCAGTATTTT.

In the case of this clone: One junction end does not reproduce the germline sequence, and a read error may be involved. This rearrangement joins TRBV7-7 to TRBJ2-3; 12 bases are a match to TRBD2. Per the germline V gene, CDR1 is SSHAT and CDR2 is FNYEAQ (reference sequence). This CDR3 has 15 residues. CDR3 coding DNA: TGTGCTAGCAGCCCAGGACTAGCGGGAAGTGAAACGCAGTATTTT. Translating it yields CASSPGLAGSETQYF.

The chain is built from TRBV7-8 and TRBJ2-7; D is possibly TRBD2 (6 bases). This CDR3 contains 13 residues. The ends were cut back, 5 bases at V and 7 bases at J, with 15 bases in the middle. Germline V gives CDR1 SGHVS, CDR2 FQNEAQ. The CDR3 protein is CASSNRREREQYF. The CDR3 DNA reads as TGTGCCAGCAGCAATCGGCGGGAACGGGAGCAGTACTTC.

This rearrangement joins TRBV18 to TRBJ1-2; D ambiguous. Germline lookup yields CDR1 KGHSH and CDR2 LQKENI. The CDR3 is 15 amino acids. V lost 0 bases to trimming and J lost 0 bases, with 8 bases between them. The CDR3: CASSPPSTSNYGYTF. CDR3 coding DNA: TGTGCCAGCTCACCACCGAGTACTTCTAACTATGGCTACACCTTC.

This chain joins TRBV30 and TRBJ1-5; 9 positions match TRBD1. This CDR3 contains 13 residues. With V trimmed by 2 bases and J by 7 bases, 3 bases remained unmatched. Germline lookup yields CDR1 GTSNPN and CDR2 SVGIG (reference sequence). The CDR3 here is CAWSSQGAQPQHF. Written as DNA, the CDR3 is TGTGCCTGGAGTTCACAGGGGGCCCAGCCCCAGCATTTT.

This rearrangement joins TRBV2 to TRBJ1-4; no firm D call. V gave up 6 bases and J gave up 0 bases, with 8 bases separating them. The CDR3 covers 14 residues. CDR1 SNHLY and CDR2 FYNNEI come from the germline V gene. CDR3 loop: CASRTSSTNEKLFF. The CDR3 DNA reads TGTGCCAGCAGGACGAGTTCAACTAATGAAAAACTGTTTTTT.

Only one count was recorded for this clone. The chain carries TRBV28 and TRBJ2-1, with D maybe TRBD2 (6 bases). Germline V gene data show CDR1 as MDHEN and CDR2 as SYDVKM. The CDR3 length is 15 residues. The V gene lost 5 bases and the J gene lost 2 bases, with 13 bases spanning the gap. CDR3 coding DNA: TGTGCCAGCAGTAGACAGACGGGAGCCTACAATGAGCAGTTCTTC. It specifies CASSRQTGAYNEQFF.

The V call is TRBV29-1, the J call TRBJ1-1, with 8 nucleotides matching TRBD1. The CDR3 is 10 amino acids. Germline trimming cut 7 bases from V and 8 bases from J; bases unmatched to any gene: 3. Germline CDR1 and CDR2: SQVTM and ANQGSEA. CDR3 sequence reads: CSAGTGEAFF. For the CDR3, the DNA is TGCAGCGCTGGGACAGGCGAAGCTTTCTTT.

V and J are TRBV6-5 and TRBJ2-1, with D unclear. This CDR3 region has 15 residues. From germline, CDR1 is MNHEY and CDR2 SVGAGI. V lost 5 bases to trimming and J lost 2 bases, with 13 bases between them. CDR3 bases: TGTGCCAGCAGTCCTCCGGGCAGCCCCTACAATGAGCAGTTCTTC. Translating it yields CASSPPGSPYNEQFF.

The chain joins TRBV11-2 to TRBJ1-1, with TRBD1 as a possible D gene (5 bases). Germline CDR1 reads SGHAT; CDR2 reads FQNNGV. Trimming removed 5 bases from V and 5 bases from J, with 15 bases in between. The CDR3 sequence is 14 residues long. The CDR3, as DNA: TGTGCCAGCAGCCCACCGGGACTCGGTACTGAAGCTTTCTTT. Amino acids: CASSPPGLGTEAFF. The full variable domain, its missing parts supplied by reference TRBV11-2 and TRBJ1-1, is EAGVAQSPRYKIIEKRQSVAFWCNPISGHATLYWYQQILGQGPKLLIQFQNNGVVDDSQLPKDRFSAERLKGVDSTLKIQPAKLEDSAVYLCASSPPGLGTEAFFGQGTRLTVV.